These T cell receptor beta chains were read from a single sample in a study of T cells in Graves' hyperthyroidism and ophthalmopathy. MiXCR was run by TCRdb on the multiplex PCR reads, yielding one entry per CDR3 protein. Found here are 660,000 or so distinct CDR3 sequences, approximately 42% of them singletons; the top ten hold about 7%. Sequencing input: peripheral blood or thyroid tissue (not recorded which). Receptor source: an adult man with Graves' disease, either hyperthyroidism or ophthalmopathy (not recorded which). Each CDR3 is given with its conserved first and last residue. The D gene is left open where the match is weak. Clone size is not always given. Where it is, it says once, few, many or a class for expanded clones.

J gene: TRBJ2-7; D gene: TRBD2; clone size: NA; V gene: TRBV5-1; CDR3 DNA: TGCGCCAGCAGCCCCGCTAGCGGGAGGAGCGAGCAGTACTTC; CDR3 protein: CASSPASGRSEQYF
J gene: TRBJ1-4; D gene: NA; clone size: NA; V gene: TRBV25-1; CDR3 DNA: TGTGCCAGCAGTGAATTAGACGGGGAAAAACTGTTTTTT; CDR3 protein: CASSELDGEKLFF
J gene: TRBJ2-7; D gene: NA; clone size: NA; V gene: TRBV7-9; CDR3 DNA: TGTGCCAGCAGCTTAGCTGTCACCACCTACGAGCAGTACTTC; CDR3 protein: CASSLAVTTYEQYF
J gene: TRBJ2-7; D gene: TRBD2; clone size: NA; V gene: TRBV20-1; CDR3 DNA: TGCAGTGCTGGACGGACTAGCGGGGGCAGCTCCTACGAGCAGTACTTC; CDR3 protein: CSAGRTSGGSSYEQYF
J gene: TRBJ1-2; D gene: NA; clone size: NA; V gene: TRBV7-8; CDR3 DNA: TGTGCCAGCAGCTTATCCGGGACTGAAACTAACTATGGCTACACCTTC; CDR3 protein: CASSLSGTETNYGYTF
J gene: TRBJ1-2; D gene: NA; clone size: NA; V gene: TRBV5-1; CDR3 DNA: TGCGCCAGCAGCGCTATAACAGGGTATGGCTGCACCTTC; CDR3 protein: CASSAITGYGCTF
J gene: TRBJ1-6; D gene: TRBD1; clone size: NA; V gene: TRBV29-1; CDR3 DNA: TGCAGCCAGGACCGGGACAGGAGGAATTCACCCCTCCACTTT; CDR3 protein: CSQDRDRRNSPLHF
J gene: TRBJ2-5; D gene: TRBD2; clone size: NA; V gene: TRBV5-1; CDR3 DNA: TGCGCCAGCAGCCTGGGACTAGCGGGATGGGGGGAGACCCAGTACTTC; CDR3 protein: CASSLGLAGWGETQYF
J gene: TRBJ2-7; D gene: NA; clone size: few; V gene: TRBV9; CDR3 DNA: TGTGCCAGCAGCGTCTCAGGCGGAAACTACGAGCAGTACTTC; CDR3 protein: CASSVSGGNYEQYF
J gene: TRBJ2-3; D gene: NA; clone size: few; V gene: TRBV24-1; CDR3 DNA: TGTGCCACCAGTGACCAGTGGGGGGAGAGCACAGATACGCAGTATTTT; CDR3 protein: CATSDQWGESTDTQYF
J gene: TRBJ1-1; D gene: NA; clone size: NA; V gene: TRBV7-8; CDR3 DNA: TGTGCCAGCAGCTTAGTACTAGCGGGAGAAGCTTTCTTT; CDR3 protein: CASSLVLAGEAFF
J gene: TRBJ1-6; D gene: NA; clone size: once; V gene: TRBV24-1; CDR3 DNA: TGTGCCACTTCGACAGTCGGGAGGGCCCTCCACTTT; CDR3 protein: CATSTVGRALHF
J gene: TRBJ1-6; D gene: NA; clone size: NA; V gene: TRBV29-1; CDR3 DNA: TGCAGCGTCAGGGACCTCCTCAATTCACCCCTCCACTTT; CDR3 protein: CSVRDLLNSPLHF
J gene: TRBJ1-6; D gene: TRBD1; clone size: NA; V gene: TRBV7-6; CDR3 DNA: TGTGCCAGCAGCGTCGGACAGGGGGCTAGTGATTCACCCCTCCACTTT; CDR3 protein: CASSVGQGASDSPLHF
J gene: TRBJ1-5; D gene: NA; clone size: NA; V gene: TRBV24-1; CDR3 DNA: TGTGCCACCAGTCGGGGTACAGGGTGGGATCAGCCCCAGCATTTT; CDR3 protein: CATSRGTGWDQPQHF
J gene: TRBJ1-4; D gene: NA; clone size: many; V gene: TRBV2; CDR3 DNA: TGTGCCAGCAGTTACAGCACCAACAATGAAAAACTGTTTTTT; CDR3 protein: CASSYSTNNEKLFF
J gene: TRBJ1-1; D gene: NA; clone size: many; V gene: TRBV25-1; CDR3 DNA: TGTGCCAGCACCGCGAACACTGAAGCTTTCTTT; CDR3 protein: CASTANTEAFF
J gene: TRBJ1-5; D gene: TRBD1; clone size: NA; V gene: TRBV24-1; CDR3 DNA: TGCGCCACCAGTGGGACAGATGGCAATCAGCCCCAGCATTTT; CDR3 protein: CATSGTDGNQPQHF
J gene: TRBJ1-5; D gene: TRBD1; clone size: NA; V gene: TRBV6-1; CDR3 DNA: TGTGCCAGTGGCCGGGACAGGGACCAGCCCCAGCATTTT; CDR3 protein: CASGRDRDQPQHF
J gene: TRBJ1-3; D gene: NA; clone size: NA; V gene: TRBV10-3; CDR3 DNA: TGTGCCATCAGTGACCCCAGGCTTGATGCTGGAAACACCATATATTTT; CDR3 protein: CAISDPRLDAGNTIYF
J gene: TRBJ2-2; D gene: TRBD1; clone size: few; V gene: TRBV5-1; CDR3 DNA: TGCGCCAGCAGCTTGTCAGGGGGACGGACCGGGGAGCTGTTTTTT; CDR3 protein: CASSLSGGRTGELFF
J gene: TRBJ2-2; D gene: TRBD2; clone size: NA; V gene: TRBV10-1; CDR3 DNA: TGCGCCAGCAGTGAGTCGGGAGGGGAGACCGGGGAGCTGTTTTTT; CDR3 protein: CASSESGGETGELFF
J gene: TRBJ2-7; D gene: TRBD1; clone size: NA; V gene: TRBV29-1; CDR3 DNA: TGCAGTGAAGTGAGGACAGGGGCGGGCGAGCAGTACTTC; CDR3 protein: CSEVRTGAGEQYF